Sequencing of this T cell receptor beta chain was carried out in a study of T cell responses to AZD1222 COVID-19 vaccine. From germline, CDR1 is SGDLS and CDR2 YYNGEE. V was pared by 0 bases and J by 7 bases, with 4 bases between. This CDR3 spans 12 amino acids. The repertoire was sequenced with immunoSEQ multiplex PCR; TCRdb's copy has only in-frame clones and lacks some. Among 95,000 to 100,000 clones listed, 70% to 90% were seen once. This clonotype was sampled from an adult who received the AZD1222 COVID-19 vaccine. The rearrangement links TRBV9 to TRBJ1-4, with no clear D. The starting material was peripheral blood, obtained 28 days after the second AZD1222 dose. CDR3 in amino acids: CASSVDSEKLFF. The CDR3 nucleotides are TGTGCCAGCAGCGTAGACAGTGAAAAACTGTTTTTT.